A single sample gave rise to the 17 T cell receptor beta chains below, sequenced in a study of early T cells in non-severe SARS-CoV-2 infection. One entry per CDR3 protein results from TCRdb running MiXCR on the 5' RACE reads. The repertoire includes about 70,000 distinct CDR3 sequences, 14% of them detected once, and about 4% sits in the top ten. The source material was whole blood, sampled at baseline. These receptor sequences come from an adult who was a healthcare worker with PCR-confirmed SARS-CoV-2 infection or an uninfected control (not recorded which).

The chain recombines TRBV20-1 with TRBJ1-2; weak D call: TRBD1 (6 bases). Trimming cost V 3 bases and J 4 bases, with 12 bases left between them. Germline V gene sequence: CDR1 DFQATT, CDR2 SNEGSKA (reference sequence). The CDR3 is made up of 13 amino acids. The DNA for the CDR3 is TGCAGTGCTAGCCACAGGGCCTCCTATGGCTACACCTTC. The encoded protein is CSASHRASYGYTF.

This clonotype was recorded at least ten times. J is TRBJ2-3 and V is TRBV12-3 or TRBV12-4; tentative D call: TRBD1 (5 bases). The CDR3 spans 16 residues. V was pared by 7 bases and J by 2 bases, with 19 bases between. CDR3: CASTLKGPWVTDTQYF. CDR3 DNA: TGTGCCAGCACCCTAAAGGGGCCATGGGTCACAGATACGCAGTATTTT.

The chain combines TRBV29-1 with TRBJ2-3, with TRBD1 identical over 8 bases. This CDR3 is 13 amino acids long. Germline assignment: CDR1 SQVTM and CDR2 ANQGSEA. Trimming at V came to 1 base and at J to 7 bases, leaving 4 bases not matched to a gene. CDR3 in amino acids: CSVEGQGSNTQYF. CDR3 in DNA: TGCAGCGTTGAAGGACAGGGGAGCAATACGCAGTATTTT.

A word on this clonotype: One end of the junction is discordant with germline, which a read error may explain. The CDR3 DNA reads TGTGCCAGCACCCAAAGTCCAGGGGGCGTAGAGGAAAAACTGTTTTTT. Residues: CASTQSPGGVEEKLFF. The chain uses TRBV4-2 and TRBJ1-4; TRBD1 matches at 8 bases. CDR1 LGHNA and CDR2 YNFKEQ come from the germline V gene. This CDR3 is 16 amino acids long.

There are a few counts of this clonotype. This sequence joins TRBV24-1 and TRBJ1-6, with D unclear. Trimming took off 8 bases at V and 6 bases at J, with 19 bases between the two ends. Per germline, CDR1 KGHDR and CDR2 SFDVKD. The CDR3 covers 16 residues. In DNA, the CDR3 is TGTGCCACCACCAACCCGGGCGGGCCGACTAATTCACCCCTCCACTTT. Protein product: CATTNPGGPTNSPLHF.

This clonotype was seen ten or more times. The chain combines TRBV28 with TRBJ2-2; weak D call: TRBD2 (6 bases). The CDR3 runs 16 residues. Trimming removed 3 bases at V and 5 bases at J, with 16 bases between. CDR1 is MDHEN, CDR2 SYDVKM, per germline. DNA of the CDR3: TGTGCCAGCAGTTTTCCCACTAGCAGGTCGACCGGGGAGCTGTTTTTT. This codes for CASSFPTSRSTGELFF.

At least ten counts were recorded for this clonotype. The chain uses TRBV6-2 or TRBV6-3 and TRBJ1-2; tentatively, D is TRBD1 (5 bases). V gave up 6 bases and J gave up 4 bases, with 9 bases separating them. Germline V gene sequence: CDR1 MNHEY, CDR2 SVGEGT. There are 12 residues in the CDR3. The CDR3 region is CASRQQVYGYTF. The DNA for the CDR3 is TGTGCCAGCAGACAACAGGTCTATGGCTACACCTTC.

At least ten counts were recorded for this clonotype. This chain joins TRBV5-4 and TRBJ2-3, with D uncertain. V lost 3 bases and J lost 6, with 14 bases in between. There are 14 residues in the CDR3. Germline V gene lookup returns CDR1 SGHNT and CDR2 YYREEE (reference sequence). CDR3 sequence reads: CASSSADLGDTQYF. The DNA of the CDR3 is TGTGCCAGCAGCTCGGCCGACCTTGGGGATACGCAGTATTTT.

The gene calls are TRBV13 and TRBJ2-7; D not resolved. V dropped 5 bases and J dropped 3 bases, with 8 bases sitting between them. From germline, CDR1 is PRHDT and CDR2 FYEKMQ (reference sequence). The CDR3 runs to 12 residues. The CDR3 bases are TGTGCCAGCAGCCCCGGCCGCTACGAGCAGTACTTC. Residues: CASSPGRYEQYF.

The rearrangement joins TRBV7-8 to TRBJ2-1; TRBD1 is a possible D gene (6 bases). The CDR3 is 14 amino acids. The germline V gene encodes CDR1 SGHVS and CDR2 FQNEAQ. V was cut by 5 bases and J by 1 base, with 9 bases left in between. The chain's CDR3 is CASSRQGSYNEQFF. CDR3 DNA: TGTGCCAGCAGCCGCCAGGGGTCCTACAATGAGCAGTTCTTC.

The CDR3 DNA sequence: TGCAGTGCCAAAGACAGGACCTATTCCTTCTACGAGCAGTACTTC. Its protein product is CSAKDRTYSFYEQYF. The gene calls are TRBV20-1 and TRBJ2-7; maybe TRBD1 (6 bases). Germline V gene sequence: CDR1 DFQATT, CDR2 SNEGSKA (reference sequence). V dropped 6 bases and J dropped 3 bases, with 21 bases sitting between them. There are 15 residues in the CDR3.

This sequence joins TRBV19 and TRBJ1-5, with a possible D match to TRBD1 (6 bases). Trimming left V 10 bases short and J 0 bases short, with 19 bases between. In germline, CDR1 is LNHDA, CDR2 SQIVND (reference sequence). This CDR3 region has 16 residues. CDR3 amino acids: CATRPGDNISNQPQHF. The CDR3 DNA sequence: TGTGCCACCCGGCCAGGGGACAACATTAGCAATCAGCCCCAGCATTTT.

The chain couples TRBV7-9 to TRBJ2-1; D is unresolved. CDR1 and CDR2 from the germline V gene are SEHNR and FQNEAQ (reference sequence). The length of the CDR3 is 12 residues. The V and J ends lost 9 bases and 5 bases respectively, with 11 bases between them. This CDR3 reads CASAGPNNEQFF. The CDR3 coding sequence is TGTGCCAGTGCCGGACCGAACAATGAGCAGTTCTTC.

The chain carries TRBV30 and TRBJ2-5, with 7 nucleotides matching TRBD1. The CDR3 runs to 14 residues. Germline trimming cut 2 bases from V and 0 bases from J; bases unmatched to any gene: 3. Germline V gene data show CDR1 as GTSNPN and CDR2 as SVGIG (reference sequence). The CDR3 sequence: CAWSQDRHQETQYF. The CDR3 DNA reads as TGTGCCTGGAGTCAGGACAGGCACCAAGAGACCCAGTACTTC.

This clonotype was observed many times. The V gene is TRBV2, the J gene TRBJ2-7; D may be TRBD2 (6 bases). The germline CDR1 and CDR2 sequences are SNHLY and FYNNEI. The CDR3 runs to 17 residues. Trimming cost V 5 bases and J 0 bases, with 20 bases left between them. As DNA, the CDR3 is TGTGCCAGCAGTTTACCACTAGGGACTTTCAGCTCCTACGAGCAGTACTTC. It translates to CASSLPLGTFSSYEQYF.

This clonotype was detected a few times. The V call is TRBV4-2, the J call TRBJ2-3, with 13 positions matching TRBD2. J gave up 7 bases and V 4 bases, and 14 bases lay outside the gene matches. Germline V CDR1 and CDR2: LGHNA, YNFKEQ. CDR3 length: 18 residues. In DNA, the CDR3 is TGTGCCAGCAGCCCTAGTCGGACTAGCGGGAGTCTTACCTATACGCAGTATTTT. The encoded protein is CASSPSRTSGSLTYTQYF.

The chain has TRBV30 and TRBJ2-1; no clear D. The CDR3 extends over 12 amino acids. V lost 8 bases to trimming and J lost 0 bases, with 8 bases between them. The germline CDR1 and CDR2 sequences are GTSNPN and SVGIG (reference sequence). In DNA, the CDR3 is TGTGCCGCCGGTAGCTCCTACAATGAGCAGTTCTTC. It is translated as CAAGSSYNEQFF.